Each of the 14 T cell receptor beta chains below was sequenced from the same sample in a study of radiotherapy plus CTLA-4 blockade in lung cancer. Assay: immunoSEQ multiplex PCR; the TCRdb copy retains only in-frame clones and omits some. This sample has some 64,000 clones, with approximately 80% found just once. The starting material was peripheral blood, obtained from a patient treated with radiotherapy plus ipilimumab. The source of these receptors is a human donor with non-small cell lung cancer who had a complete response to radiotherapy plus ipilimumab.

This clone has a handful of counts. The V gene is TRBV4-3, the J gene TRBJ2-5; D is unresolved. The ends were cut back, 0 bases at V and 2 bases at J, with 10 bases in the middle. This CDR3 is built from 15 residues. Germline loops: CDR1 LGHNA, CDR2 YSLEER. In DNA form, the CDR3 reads TGCGCCAGCAGCCAAGAGGCAATTCCTCAAGAGACCCAGTACTTC. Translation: CASSQEAIPQETQYF.

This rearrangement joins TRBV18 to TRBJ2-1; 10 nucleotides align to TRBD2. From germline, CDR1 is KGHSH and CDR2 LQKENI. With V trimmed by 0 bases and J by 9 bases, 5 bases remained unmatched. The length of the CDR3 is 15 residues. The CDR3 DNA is TGTGCCAGCTCACCACCGAGCGGGAGGGCCGCTGAGCAGTTCTTC. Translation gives CASSPPSGRAAEQFF.

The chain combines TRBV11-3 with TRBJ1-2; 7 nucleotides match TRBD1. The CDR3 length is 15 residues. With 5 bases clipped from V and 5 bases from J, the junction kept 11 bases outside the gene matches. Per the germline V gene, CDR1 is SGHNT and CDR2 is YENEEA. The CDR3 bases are TGTGCCAGCAGCGGAGAAGGGACAGCGGTTTATGGCTACACCTTC. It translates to CASSGEGTAVYGYTF.

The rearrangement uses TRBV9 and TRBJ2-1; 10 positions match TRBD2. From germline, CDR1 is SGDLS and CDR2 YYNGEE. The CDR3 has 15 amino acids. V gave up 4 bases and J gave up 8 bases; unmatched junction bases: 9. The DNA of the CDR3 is TGTGCCAGCAGCATCGGGGCAGCGGGGGGGCATGAGCAGTTCTTC. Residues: CASSIGAAGGHEQFF.

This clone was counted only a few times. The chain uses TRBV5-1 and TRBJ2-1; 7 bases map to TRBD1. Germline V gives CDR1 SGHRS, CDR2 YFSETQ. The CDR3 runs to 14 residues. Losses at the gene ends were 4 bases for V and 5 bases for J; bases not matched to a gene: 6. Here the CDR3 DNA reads TGCGCCAGCAGCATACTTGACAGGGACAATGAGCAGTTCTTC. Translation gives CASSILDRDNEQFF.

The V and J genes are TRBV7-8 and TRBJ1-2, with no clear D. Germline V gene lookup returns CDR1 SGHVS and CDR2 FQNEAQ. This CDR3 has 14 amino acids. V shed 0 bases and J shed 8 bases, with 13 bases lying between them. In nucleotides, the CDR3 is TGTGCCAGCAGCTTAGCACCCGGCCTTGCCGGCTACACCTTC. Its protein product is CASSLAPGLAGYTF.

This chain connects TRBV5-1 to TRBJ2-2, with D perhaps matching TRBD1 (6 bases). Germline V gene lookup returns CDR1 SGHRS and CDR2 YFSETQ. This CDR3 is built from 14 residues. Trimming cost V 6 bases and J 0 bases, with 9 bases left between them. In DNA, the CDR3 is TGCGCCAGCAAAGAGGGGGCGAACACCGGGGAGCTGTTTTTT. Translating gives CASKEGANTGELFF.

CDR3 bases: TGTGCCAGCATGGTAGGGGGGGCCTACAATGAGCAGTTCTTC. It yields the protein CASMVGGAYNEQFF. The gene calls are TRBV11-3 and TRBJ2-1; D may be TRBD2 (7 bases). The CDR3 covers 14 residues. Trimming took off 7 bases at V and 2 bases at J, with 12 bases between the two ends. Germline V gene lookup returns CDR1 SGHNT and CDR2 YENEEA. Based on the CDR3 plus reference TRBV11-3 and TRBJ2-1, the full variable domain is EAGVVQSPRYKIIEKKQPVAFWCNPISGHNTLYWYLQNLGQGPELLIRYENEEAVDDSQLPKDRFSAERLKGVDSTLKIQPAELGDSAVYLCASMVGGAYNEQFFGPGTRLTVL.

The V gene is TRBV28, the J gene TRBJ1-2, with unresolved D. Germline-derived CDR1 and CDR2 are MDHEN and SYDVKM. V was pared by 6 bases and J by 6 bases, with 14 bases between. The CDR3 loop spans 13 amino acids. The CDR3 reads CASSLPRSNGYTF. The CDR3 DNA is TGTGCCAGCAGCCTCCCCCGCAGCAATGGCTACACCTTC.

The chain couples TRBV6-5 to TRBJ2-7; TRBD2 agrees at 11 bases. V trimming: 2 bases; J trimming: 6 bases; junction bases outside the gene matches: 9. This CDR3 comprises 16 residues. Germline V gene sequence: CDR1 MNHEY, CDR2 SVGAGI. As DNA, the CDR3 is TGTGCCAGCAGTTACGGGAATAGCGGGGGGGCCCTCGAGCAGTACTTC. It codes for CASSYGNSGGALEQYF.

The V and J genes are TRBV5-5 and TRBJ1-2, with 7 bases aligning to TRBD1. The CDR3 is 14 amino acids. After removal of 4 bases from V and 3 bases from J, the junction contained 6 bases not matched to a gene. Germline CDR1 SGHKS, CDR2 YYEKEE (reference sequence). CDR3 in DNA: TGTGCCAGCAGCCCTCCCACAGGGGACTATGGCTACACCTTC. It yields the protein CASSPPTGDYGYTF. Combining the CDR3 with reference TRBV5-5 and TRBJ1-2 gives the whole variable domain DAGVTQSPTHLIKTRGQQVTLRCSPISGHKSVSWYQQVLGQGPQFIFQYYEKEERGRGNFPDRFSARQFPNYSSELNVNALLLGDSALYLCASSPPTGDYGYTFGSGTRLTVV.

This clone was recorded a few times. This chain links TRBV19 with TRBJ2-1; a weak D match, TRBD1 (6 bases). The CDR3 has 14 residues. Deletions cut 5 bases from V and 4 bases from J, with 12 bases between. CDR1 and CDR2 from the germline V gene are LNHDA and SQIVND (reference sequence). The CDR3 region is CASSPGTNYNEQFF. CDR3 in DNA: TGTGCCAGTAGTCCCGGGACAAATTACAATGAGCAGTTCTTC.

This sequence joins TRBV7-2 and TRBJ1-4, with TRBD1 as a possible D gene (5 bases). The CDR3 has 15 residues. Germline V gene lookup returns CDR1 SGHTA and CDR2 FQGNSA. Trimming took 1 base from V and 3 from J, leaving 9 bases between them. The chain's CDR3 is CASSLGGSANEKLFF. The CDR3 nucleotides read TGTGCCAGCAGCTTAGGGGGGTCGGCTAATGAAAAACTGTTTTTT.

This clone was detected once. The CDR3 DNA sequence: TGTGCCAGCAGCCTTGTAGTAGGGGGCCGAACCGGGGAGCTGTTTTTT. It translates to CASSLVVGGRTGELFF. V gene TRBV4-2 combines with J gene TRBJ2-2, with TRBD1 matching over 7 bases. This CDR3 contains 16 residues. Germline V gene lookup returns CDR1 LGHNA and CDR2 YNFKEQ. V lost 4 bases, J lost 5 bases, and 10 bases stayed unmatched.